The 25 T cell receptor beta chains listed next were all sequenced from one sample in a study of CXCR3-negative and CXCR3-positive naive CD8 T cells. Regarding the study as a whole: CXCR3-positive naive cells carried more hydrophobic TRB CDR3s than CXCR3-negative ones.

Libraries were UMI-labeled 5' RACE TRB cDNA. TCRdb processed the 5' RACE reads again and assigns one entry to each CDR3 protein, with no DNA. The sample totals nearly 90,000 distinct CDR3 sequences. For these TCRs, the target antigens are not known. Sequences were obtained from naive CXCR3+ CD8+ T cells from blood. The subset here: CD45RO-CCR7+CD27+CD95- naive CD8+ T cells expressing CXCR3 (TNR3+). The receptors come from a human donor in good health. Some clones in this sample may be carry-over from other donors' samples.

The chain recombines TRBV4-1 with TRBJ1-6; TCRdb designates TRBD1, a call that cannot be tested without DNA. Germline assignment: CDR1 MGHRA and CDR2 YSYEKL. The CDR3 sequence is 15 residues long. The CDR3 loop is CASSQGSRERSPLHF.

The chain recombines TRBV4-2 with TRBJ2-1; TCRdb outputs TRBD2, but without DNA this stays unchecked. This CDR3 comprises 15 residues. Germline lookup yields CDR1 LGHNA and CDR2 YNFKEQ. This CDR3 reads CASSQEQAGEGRRFF.

The CDR3 region is CASSYRRSVQETQYF. This chain links TRBV6-5 with TRBJ2-5. The CDR3 totals 15 residues. The germline CDR1 and CDR2 sequences are MNHEY and SVGAGI.

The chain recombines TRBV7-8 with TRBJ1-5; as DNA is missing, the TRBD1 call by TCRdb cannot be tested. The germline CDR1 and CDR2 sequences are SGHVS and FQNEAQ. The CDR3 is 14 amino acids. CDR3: CASSTGHLNQPQHF.

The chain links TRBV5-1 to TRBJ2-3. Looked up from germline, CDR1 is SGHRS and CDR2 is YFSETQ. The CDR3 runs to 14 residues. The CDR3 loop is CASSLWYFTDTQYF.

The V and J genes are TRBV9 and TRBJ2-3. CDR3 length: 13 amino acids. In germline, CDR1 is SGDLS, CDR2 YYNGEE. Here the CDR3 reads CASSPAGADTQYF.

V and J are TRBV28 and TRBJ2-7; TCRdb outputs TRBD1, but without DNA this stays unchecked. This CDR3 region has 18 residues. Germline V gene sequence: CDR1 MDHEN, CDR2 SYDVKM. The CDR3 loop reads CASSSTLAAGQGQYEQYF. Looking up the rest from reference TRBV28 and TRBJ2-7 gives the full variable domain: DVKVTQSSRYLVKRTGEKVFLECVQDMDHENMFWYRQDPGLGLRLIYFSYDVKMKEKGDIPEGYSVSREKKERFSLILESASTNQTSMYLCASSSTLAAGQGQYEQYFGPGTRLTVT.

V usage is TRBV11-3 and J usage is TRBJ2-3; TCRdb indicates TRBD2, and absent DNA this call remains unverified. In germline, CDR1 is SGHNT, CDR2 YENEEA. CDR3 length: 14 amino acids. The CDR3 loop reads CASSLRENTDTQYF.

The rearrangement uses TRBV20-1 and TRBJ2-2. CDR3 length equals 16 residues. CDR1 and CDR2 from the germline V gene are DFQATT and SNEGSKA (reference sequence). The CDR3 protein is CSARDLAGVRTGELFF.

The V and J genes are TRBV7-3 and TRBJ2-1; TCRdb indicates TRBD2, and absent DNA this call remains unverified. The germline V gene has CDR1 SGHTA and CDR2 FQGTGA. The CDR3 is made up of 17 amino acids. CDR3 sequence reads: CASSLGGWTSEGNEQFF.

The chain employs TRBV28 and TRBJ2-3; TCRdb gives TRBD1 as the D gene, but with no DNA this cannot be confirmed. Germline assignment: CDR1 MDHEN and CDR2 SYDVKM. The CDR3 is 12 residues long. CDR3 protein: CASSSWGDTQYF.

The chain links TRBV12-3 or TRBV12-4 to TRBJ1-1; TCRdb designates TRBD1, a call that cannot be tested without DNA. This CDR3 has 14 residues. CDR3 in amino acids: CASSTWGGNTEAFF.

The CDR3 spells CASSLTFGPVDGYTF. The V call is TRBV5-1, the J call TRBJ1-2. CDR1 and CDR2 from the germline V gene are SGHRS and YFSETQ. The CDR3 covers 15 residues.

The CDR3 protein is CASSRWKNEKLFF. The rearrangement links TRBV14 to TRBJ1-4. The CDR3 runs to 13 residues. CDR1 is SGHDN, CDR2 FVKESK, per germline.

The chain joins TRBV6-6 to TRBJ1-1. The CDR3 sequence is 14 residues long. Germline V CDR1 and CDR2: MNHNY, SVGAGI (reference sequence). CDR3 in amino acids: CASSYSGRAAEAFF.

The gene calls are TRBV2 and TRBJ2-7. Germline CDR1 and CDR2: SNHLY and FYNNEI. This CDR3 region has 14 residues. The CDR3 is CASSEDLSSYEQYF. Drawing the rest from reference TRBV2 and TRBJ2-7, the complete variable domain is EPEVTQTPSHQVTQMGQEVILRCVPISNHLYFYWYRQILGQKVEFLVSFYNNEISEKSEIFDDQFSVERPDGSNFTLKIRSTKLEDSAMYFCASSEDLSSYEQYFGPGTRLTVT.

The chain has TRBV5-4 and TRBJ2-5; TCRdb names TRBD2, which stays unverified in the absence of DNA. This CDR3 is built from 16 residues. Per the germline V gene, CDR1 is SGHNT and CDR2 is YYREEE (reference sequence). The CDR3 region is CASSLLAGNPPETQYF.

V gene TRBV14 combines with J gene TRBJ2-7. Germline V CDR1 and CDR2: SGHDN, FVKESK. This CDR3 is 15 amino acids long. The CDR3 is CASSQGTGSSYEQYF. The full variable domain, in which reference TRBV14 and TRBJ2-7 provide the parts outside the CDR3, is EAGVTQFPSHSVIEKGQTVTLRCDPISGHDNLYWYRRVMGKEIKFLLHFVKESKQDESGMPNNRFLAERTGGTYSTLKVQPAELEDSGVYFCASSQGTGSSYEQYFGPGTRLTVT.

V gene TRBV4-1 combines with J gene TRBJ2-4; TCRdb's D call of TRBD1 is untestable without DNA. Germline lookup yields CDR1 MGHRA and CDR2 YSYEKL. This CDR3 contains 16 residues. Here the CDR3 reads CASSRRQGEAKNIQYF.

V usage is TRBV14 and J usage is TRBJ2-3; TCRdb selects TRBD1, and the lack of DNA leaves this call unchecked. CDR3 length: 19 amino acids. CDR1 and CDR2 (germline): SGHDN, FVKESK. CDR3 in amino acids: CASSQQKPAGPLSTDTQYF.

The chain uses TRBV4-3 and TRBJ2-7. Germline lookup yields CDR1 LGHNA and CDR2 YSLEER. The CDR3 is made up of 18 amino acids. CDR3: CASSQDGRPPAESYEQYF.

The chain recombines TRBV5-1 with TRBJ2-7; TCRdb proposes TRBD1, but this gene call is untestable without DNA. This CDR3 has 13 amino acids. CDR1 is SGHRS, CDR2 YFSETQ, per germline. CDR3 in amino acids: CASSSDTGREQYF.

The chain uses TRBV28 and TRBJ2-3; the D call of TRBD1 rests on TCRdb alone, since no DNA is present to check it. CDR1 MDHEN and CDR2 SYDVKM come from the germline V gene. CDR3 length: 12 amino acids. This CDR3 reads CATWDTTDTQYF.

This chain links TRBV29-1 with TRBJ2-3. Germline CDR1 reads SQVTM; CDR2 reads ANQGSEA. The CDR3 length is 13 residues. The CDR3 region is CSVEDWDTDTQYF.

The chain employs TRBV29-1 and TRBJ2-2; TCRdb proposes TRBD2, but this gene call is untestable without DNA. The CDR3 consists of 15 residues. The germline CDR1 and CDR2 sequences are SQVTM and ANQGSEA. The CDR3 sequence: CSAQDGSANTGELFF.